This entry concerns a single T cell receptor beta chain. The data stem from a study of control samples from healthy donors and cancer patients. The method was immunoSEQ multiplex PCR; TCRdb's version includes in-frame clones alone and lacks a portion of them. This repertoire shows roughly 120,000 clones, more than 80% found once; its top ten account for 1.1%. Trimming removed 4 bases at V and 2 bases at J, with 15 bases between. CDR3 length: 16 residues. Germline CDR1 is MNHNS and CDR2 is SASEGT. This TCR was recovered from a woman between 45 and 65 years old with colorectal cancer. The specimen was PBMCs. This chain links TRBV6-1 with TRBJ2-1; weak D call: TRBD2 (5 bases). Here the CDR3 DNA reads TGTGCCAGCAGTGTAGGAGCGGATGGGGCCTACAATGAGCAGTTCTTC. It translates to CASSVGADGAYNEQFF.